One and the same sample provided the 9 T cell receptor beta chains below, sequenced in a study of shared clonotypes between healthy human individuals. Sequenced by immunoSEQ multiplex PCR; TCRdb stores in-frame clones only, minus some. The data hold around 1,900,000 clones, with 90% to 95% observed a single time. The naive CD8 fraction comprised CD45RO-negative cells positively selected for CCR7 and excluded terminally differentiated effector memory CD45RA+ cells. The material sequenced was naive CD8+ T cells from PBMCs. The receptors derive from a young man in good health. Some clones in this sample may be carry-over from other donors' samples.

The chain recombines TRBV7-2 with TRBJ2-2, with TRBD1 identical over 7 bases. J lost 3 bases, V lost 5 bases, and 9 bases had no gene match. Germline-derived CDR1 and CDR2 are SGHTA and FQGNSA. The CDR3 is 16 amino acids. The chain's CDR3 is CASSTRQGEHTGELFF. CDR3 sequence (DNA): TGTGCCAGCAGCACCCGACAGGGAGAGCACACCGGGGAGCTGTTTTTT.

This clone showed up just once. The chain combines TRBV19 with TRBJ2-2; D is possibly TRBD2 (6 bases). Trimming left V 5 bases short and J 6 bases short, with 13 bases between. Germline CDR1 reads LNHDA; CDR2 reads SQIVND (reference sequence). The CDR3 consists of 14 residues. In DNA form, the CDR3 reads TGTGCCAGTAGTCTACTAGCATCATCCGGGGAGCTGTTTTTT. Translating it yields CASSLLASSGELFF.

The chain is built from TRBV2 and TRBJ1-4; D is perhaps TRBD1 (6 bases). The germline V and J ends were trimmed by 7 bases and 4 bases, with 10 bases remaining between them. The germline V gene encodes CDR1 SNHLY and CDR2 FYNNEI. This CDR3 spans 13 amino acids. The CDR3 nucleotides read TGTGCCAGCATGGGGGGCGGTAATGAAAAACTGTTTTTT. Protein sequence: CASMGGGNEKLFF.

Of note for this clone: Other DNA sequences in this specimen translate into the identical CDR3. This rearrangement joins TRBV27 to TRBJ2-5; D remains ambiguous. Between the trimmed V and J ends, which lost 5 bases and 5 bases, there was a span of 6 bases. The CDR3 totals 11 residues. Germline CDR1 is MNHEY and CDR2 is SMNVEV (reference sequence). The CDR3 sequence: CASSLGETQYF. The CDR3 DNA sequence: TGTGCCAGCAGTCTTGGGGAGACCCAGTACTTC.

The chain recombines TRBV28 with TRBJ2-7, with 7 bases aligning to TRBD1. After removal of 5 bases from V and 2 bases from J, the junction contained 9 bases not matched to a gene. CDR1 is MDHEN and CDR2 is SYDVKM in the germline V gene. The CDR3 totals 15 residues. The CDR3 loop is CASSLIPGQTYEQYF. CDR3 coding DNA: TGTGCCAGCAGTCTTATTCCGGGACAGACCTACGAGCAGTACTTC.

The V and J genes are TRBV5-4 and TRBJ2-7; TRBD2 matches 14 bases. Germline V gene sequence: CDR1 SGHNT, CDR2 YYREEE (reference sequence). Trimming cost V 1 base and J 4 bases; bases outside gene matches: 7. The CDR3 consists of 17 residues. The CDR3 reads CASSLSGTSGSEYEQYF. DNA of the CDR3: TGTGCCAGCAGCTTGTCTGGGACTAGCGGGAGTGAGTACGAGCAGTACTTC.

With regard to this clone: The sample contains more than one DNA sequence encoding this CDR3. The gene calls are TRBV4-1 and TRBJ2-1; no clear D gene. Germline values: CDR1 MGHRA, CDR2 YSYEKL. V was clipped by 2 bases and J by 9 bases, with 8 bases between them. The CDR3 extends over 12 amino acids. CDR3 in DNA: TGCGCCAGCAGCCAATCTAGAGGTGAGCAGTTCTTC. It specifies CASSQSRGEQFF.

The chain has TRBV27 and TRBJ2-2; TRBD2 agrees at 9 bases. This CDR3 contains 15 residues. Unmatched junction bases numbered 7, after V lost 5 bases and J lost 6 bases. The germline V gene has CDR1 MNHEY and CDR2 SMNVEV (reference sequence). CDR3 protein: CASSPLGLASGELFF. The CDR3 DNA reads TGTGCCAGCAGTCCATTGGGACTAGCATCCGGGGAGCTGTTTTTT.

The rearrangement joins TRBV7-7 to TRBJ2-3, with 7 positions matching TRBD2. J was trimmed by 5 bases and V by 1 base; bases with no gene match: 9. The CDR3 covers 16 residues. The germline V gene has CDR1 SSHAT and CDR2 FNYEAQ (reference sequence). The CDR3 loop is CASSLGASGPGDTQYF. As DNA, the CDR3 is TGTGCCAGCAGCTTAGGAGCTAGCGGCCCCGGAGATACGCAGTATTTT. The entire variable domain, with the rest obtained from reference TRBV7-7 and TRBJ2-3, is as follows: GAGVSQSPRYKVTKRGQDVTLRCDPISSHATLYWYQQALGQGPEFLTYFNYEAQPDKSGLPSDRFSAERPEGSISTLTIQRTEQRDSAMYRCASSLGASGPGDTQYFGPGTRLTVL.